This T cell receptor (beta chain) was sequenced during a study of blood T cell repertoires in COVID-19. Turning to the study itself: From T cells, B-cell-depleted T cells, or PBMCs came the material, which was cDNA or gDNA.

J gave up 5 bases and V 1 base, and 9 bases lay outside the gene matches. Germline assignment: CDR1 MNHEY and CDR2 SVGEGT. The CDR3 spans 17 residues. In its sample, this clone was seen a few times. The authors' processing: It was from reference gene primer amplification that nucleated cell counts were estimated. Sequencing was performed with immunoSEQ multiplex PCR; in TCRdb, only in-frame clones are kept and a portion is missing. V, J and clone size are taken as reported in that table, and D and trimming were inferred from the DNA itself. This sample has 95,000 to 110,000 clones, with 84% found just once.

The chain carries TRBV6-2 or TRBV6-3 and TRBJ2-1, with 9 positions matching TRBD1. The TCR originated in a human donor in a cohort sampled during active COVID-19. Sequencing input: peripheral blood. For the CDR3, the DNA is TGTGCCAGCAGTTACTACGTTACAGGGGGCGTCCACAATGAGCAGTTCTTC. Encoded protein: CASSYYVTGGVHNEQFF.